This TCR beta chain originates from a study of shared clonotypes between healthy human individuals. This CDR3 region has 15 residues. V lost 0 bases to trimming and J lost 2 bases, with 12 bases between them. Germline V gives CDR1 SGHRS, CDR2 YFSETQ. Data came from immunoSEQ multiplex PCR; TCRdb stores just in-frame clones and leaves some out. The data show millions of clones, roughly 94% seen once. This chain links TRBV5-1 with TRBJ2-7; D is ambiguous. This TCR was sampled from a man in his late teens or twenties in good health. What was sequenced was naive CD4+ T cells sorted from blood. The subset: CD45RA+ positively selected. The CDR3 here is CASSLAAGVPYEQYF. The CDR3 coding sequence is TGCGCCAGCAGCTTGGCAGCAGGCGTCCCCTACGAGCAGTACTTC.